This TCR beta chain emerged from a study of blood T cell repertoires in COVID-19. Germline-derived CDR1 and CDR2 are SGHTA and FQGNSA. The CDR3 length is 14 residues. V dropped 1 base and J dropped 7 bases, with 12 bases sitting between them. Per the original methods: Estimates of nucleated cell counts were drawn from the amplification of reference gene primers. Libraries were prepared by immunoSEQ multiplex PCR; TCRdb keeps only in-frame clonotypes and omits some of them. V and J calls plus clone size are reproduced from that table; the DNA served to infer D and trimming. In the table there are fewer than 20,000 clones, roughly 89% of which are singletons.

The chain recombines TRBV7-2 with TRBJ2-3; D may be TRBD2 (5 bases). This TCR was sampled from a human donor in a cohort sampled during active COVID-19. The source material was peripheral blood. CDR3 bases: TGTGCCAGCAGCTTAGGGATCGGGGTCAATACGCAGTATTTT. Encoded protein: CASSLGIGVNTQYF.